The T cell receptor (beta chain) under discussion was sequenced for a study of graft-versus-host responses after intestinal transplantation. Points from the study as a whole: Present in recipient marrow, GvH clones included some that appeared first in ileum or blood.

This CDR3 contains 16 residues. J lost 3 bases, V lost 0 bases, and 9 bases had no gene match. Germline V gene data show CDR1 as SGHRS and CDR2 as YFSETQ. The starting material, graft tissue, was processed to release intraepithelial and lamina propria lymphocytes. Data came from immunoSEQ multiplex PCR; TCRdb stores just in-frame clones and leaves some out. The profile shows about 15,000 clones, about 67% of them singletons. With respect to this clone: The antigen remains unidentified.

This clonotype originated in a human patient who received an intestinal transplant, so some T cells may come from the graft donor. This chain joins TRBV5-1 and TRBJ2-7; 7 bases are shared with TRBD2. This material consisted of ileum tissue, taken 14 days after transplant. For the CDR3, the DNA is TGCGCCAGCAGCTTGGGAGTCCTAGCGGCGGGCTACGAGCAGTACTTC. It encodes CASSLGVLAAGYEQYF.